This T cell receptor (beta chain) was documented in a study of OX40 agonist ivuxolimab in advanced cancers. Background on the study: With a range of roughly 20 to 79, age averaged 60 years, and more than 75% were male.

Study findings and constraints: With doses of 0.1-3.0 mg/kg, partial responders showed among the lowest clonal expansion.

This clone was detected only once. Its antigen is still unknown. Other DNA sequences from this sample encode an identical CDR3 as well. The ends lost 2 bases at V and 1 base at J; junction bases unmatched: 0. This CDR3 is 14 amino acids long. Looked up from germline, CDR1 is SGHTA and CDR2 is FQGTGA. Sequencing used immunoSEQ multiplex PCR; TCRdb keeps in-frame clones, though not all of them. The table lists some 80,000 clones, around nine tenths of them singletons, with 0.55% to 0.75% in the top ten. This chain uses TRBV7-3 with TRBJ1-1; TRBD1 matches 8 bases. The specimen comprised CD4+ or CD8+ T cells sorted from blood, sampled in a trial of the OX40 agonist ivuxolimab. The clonotype comes from an adult with an advanced solid tumor such as melanoma, head and neck, liver or kidney cancer. CDR3 residues: CASSLGTGNTEAFF. In DNA, the CDR3 is TGTGCCAGCAGCTTAGGGACAGGGAACACTGAAGCTTTCTTT.